Listed below are T cell receptor beta chains from one sample, sequenced in a study of T cell responses to AZD1222 COVID-19 vaccine. TCRdb keeps only in-frame clones here, not all; method: immunoSEQ multiplex PCR. The sample lists around 130,000 clones; approximately 86% were seen once. The sequencing here drew on peripheral blood, taken 28 days after the second AZD1222 dose. All receptors derive from an adult who received the AZD1222 COVID-19 vaccine. Each CDR3 is given without its conserved first and last residue. The size field is filled for only some rows; it gives once, few, many or a size class.

TRBV4-2	-	ASSFQGPNSGNTIY
TRBV4-2	-	ASSQAPPYEQY
TRBV7-8	-	ASSPAPQGVENTEAF
TRBV7-9	-	ASSSDRGGKLF
TRBV5-1	-	ASSLALDGYNEQF
TRBV19	-	ASSIWTGGPGFYGYT
TRBV19	once	ASSLLDQPQH
TRBV7-2	-	ASSLAGAHEKLF
TRBV10-3	-	AISAGTANTGELF
TRBV3-1/TRBV3-2	-	ASSQGQGKDGYT
TRBV7-9	-	ASSLAGTSEKLF
TRBV30	few	AWTGSSYEQY
TRBV5-1	-	ASSLEDNQPQH
TRBV5-1	-	ASSLVPGRDYGYT
TRBV4-1	-	ASSQASGGRNQPQH
TRBV5-5	-	ASSLAFSMGFSTNEKLF
TRBV11-2	-	ASSLGQGWNEQF
TRBV7-8	-	ASLQGTVTDTQY
TRBV10-3	-	AIRIGGETEAF
TRBV7-6	-	ASSLGLAGFEQF
TRBV6-5	-	ASSSAGLAQETQY
TRBV12-3/TRBV12-4	-	ASSLSGADGYT
TRBV19	-	ASSGGLAGGRLMNEQF
TRBV23-1	-	ASFGIPYEQY
TRBV5-3	-	ARSLGLKQF
TRBV19	-	ASSIVFSATGRAF
TRBV4-3	-	ASSYGGAGGNTIY
TRBV29-1	-	SVEAAVSGSQY
TRBV11-3	-	ASSSRTSGGNTEAF
TRBV7-9	-	ASSLEANQPQH
TRBV3-1/TRBV3-2	-	ASSQDRVGAASSGNTIY
TRBV18	-	ASSQSEHQPQH
TRBV5-1	-	ASSLAPSGGYNEQF
TRBV7-2	-	ASSLRGSVAGNTIY
TRBV5-4	once	ASSLGALQRGELF
TRBV27	-	ASSPLVREGLKSGANVLT
TRBV13	-	ASSSLRGGADTQY
TRBV15	-	ATSRDGISNTEAF
TRBV15	-	ATSRDSLSGARF
TRBV5-1	-	ASSEVPSERSYEQY
TRBV5-1	-	ASSTRAGNTEAF
TRBV5-5	-	ASSKGRQGAPYEQY
TRBV12-3/TRBV12-4	-	ATSRAYQPQH
TRBV6-2/TRBV6-3	-	ASSYPMNTEAF
TRBV10-3	once	ATTQGFYEQY
TRBV28	-	ASSRPPGNEKLF
TRBV7-9	-	ASSLGAGNTEAF
TRBV4-3	-	ASSQDQGAAYGYT
TRBV16	-	ASSQGGNEQY
TRBV27	-	ASRGLSGYEQY
TRBV4-1	-	ASSQEQGRETQY
TRBV11-3	-	ASSPGGSQPQH
TRBV6-2/TRBV6-3	-	ASSKGGEGGNQPQH
TRBV10-3	once	AIRPGLAGQGF
TRBV5-3	-	ARSCTRQGVSYEQY
TRBV5-4	-	ASSLMGLAARKNNEQF
TRBV5-1	-	ASSSLRGQGNGYT